This is a list of T cell receptor beta chains from one sample in a study of shared clonotypes between healthy human individuals. Here immunoSEQ multiplex PCR was the method, and the copy in TCRdb shows in-frame clones only, minus some. The table includes millions of clones, 93% detected once. The sample consisted of naive CD4+ T cells from PBMCs. The receptors originated from a man aged 18 to 29 in good health. Some clones in this sample may be carry-over from other donors' samples. Each CDR3 is given with its conserved first and last residue. A D gene is named only where the DNA matches it firmly. Only some rows state a clone size, as once, few, many or a class for expanded clones.

v_call	clone_size	j_call	d_call	cdr3_nt	cdr3_aa
TRBV5-6	-	TRBJ2-7	TRBD1	TGTGCCAGCAGCCAGAGGGACAGGCACGCCTACGAGCAGTACTTC	CASSQRDRHAYEQYF
TRBV18	-	TRBJ1-2	-	TGTGCCAGCTCACCGGGGGGCTATGGCTACACCTTC	CASSPGGYGYTF
TRBV9	once	TRBJ1-6	TRBD1	TGTGCCAGCAGCACCGGGACAGGGGGCGATTTGTCACCCCTCCACTTT	CASSTGTGGDLSPLHF
TRBV7-9	-	TRBJ1-2	-	TGTGCCAGCAGCCCGCCCATAGGGACACCAAATAACTATGGCTACACCTTC	CASSPPIGTPNNYGYTF
TRBV10-3	-	TRBJ1-2	TRBD1	TGTGCCATCAGGACGACAGGGGGCGGCTATGGCTACACCTTC	CAIRTTGGGYGYTF
TRBV4-2	-	TRBJ2-6	TRBD1	TGTGCCAGCAGCCTGAGCCAGGGGGCGGATTCCGGGGCCAACGTCCTGACTTTC	CASSLSQGADSGANVLTF
TRBV2	-	TRBJ2-2	-	TGTGCCAGCAGTGAAGAAGACACCGGGGAGCTGTTTTTT	CASSEEDTGELFF
TRBV9	-	TRBJ1-1	-	TGTGCCAGCAGCGTAGCCGGTAAGTCTGAAGCTTTCTTT	CASSVAGKSEAFF
TRBV5-4	-	TRBJ1-5	-	TGTGCCAGCAGCTCCTGGGGGGGCGGACCAAAAGCCCAGCATTTT	CASSSWGGGPKAQHF
TRBV6-1	-	TRBJ2-1	-	TGTGCCAGCAGTGGTTCAACAGGGTCTAGTCCGCGCAATGAGCAGTTCTTC	CASSGSTGSSPRNEQFF
TRBV5-1	-	TRBJ1-4	-	TGCGCCAGCAGCTTGTCGGCGTTCAGTAATGAAAAACTGTTTTTT	CASSLSAFSNEKLFF
TRBV6-5	-	TRBJ2-1	TRBD1	TGTGCCAGCAGTCCTGACAGGGGTTCCTACAATGAGCAGTTCTTC	CASSPDRGSYNEQFF
TRBV4-3	-	TRBJ1-1	TRBD1	TGCGCCAGCAGCCAAGCCCCGACAGGGGTTAAAGCTTTCTTT	CASSQAPTGVKAFF
TRBV6-1	-	TRBJ2-1	-	TGTGCCAGCAGGAGTCTCAGCAATGAGCAGTTCTTC	CASRSLSNEQFF
TRBV5-1	-	TRBJ1-5	TRBD1	TGCGCCAGCAGCCGCGACAGGGGGCAGGGTCAGCCCCAGCATTTT	CASSRDRGQGQPQHF
TRBV28	-	TRBJ1-1	-	TGTGCCAGCAGTTTATCCCTCGGGAGTAGGGCTTTCTTT	CASSLSLGSRAFF
TRBV7-2	-	TRBJ2-7	-	TGTGCCAGCAGCTTAGCGCCGGTCGAGCAGTACTTC	CASSLAPVEQYF
TRBV2	-	TRBJ1-5	TRBD1	TGTGCCAGCAGTGCGACAGGGGGGAGACAGCCCCAGCATTTT	CASSATGGRQPQHF
TRBV7-3	-	TRBJ2-7	-	TGTGCCAGCAGCCCACAAGATGGGGCCTCCTACGAGCAGTACTTC	CASSPQDGASYEQYF
TRBV7-2	once	TRBJ1-1	TRBD1	TGTGCCAGCAGCTTAGACAGGGGAAAGAACACTGAAGCTTTCTTT	CASSLDRGKNTEAFF
TRBV25-1	-	TRBJ2-4	TRBD2	TGTGCCAGCAGTATTGCCGGGACTACCGGGAAAAACATTCAGTACTTC	CASSIAGTTGKNIQYF
TRBV5-4	-	TRBJ1-1	TRBD1	TGTGCCAGCAGCTTTGGGACAGGTCGGAACACTGAAGCTTTCTTT	CASSFGTGRNTEAFF
TRBV7-2	-	TRBJ2-7	-	TGTGCCAGCAGCTTAGTACCCCCCCCATGGGAGACAAAGGACGAGCAGTACTTC	CASSLVPPPWETKDEQYF
TRBV5-1	-	TRBJ1-1	-	TGCGCCAGCAGCGAGACGAACACTGAAGCTTTCTTT	CASSETNTEAFF
TRBV6-1	-	TRBJ1-3	-	TGTGCCAGCGGGACCTCTGGAAACACCATATATTTT	CASGTSGNTIYF
TRBV7-9	-	TRBJ2-1	-	TGTGCCAGCAGCTTAGGTCCCCGGGCCTCCTACAATGAGCAGTTCTTC	CASSLGPRASYNEQFF
TRBV7-8	-	TRBJ1-2	-	TGTGCCAGCAGCTTAACCAGGGACGGTGGCTACACCTTC	CASSLTRDGGYTF
TRBV5-1	-	TRBJ2-3	-	TGCGCCAGCAGCTTGGACCTAGGGGATACGCAGTATTTT	CASSLDLGDTQYF
TRBV6-5	-	TRBJ2-3	TRBD1	TGTGCCAGCAGTTCCCCGGGACAGGGCACAGATACGCAGTATTTT	CASSSPGQGTDTQYF